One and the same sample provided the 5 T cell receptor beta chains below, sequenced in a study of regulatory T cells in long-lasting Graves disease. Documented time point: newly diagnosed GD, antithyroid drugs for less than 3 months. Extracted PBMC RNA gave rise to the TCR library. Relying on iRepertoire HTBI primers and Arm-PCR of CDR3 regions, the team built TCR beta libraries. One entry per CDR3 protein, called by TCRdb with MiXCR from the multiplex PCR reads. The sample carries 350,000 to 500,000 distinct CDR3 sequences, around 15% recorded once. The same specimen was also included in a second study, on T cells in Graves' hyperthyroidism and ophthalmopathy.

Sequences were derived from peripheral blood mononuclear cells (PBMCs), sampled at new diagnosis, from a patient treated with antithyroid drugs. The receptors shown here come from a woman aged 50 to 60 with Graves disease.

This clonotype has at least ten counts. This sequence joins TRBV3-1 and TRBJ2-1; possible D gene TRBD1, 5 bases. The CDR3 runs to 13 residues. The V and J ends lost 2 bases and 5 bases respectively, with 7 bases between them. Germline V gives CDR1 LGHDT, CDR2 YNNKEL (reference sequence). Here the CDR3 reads CASSQRQNNEQFF. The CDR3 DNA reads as TGTGCCAGCAGCCAAAGACAGAACAATGAGCAGTTCTTC.

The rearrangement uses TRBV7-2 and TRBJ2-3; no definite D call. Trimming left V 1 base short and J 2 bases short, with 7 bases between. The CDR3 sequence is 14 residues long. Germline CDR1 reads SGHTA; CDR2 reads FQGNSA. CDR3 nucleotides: TGTGCCAGCAGCTTAGTACTGATCACAGATACGCAGTATTTT. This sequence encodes CASSLVLITDTQYF.

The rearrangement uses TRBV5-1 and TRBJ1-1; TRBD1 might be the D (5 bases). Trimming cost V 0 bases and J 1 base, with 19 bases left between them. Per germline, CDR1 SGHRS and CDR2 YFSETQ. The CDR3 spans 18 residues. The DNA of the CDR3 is TGCGCCAGCAGCTTGGTTGGACAAGGAAGAAGGGGGAACACTGAAGCTTTCTTT. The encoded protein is CASSLVGQGRRGNTEAFF.

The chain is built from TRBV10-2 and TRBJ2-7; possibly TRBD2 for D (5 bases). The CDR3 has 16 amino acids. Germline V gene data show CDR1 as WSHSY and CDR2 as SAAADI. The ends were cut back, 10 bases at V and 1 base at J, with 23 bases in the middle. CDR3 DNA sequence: TGCGCCACCTCTAAGCTAAAGGACTTATCTTCCTACGAGCAGTACTTC. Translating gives CATSKLKDLSSYEQYF.

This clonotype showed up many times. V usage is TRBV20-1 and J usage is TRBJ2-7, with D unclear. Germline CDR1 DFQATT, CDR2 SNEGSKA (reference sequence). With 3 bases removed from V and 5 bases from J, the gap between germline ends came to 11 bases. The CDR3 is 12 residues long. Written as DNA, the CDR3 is TGCAGTGCTAGTGGCTCCTGGGACGAGCAGTACTTC. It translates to CSASGSWDEQYF.